This entry features one T cell receptor (beta chain) sequence. Its specificity is not known. This sample is drawn from a study of T cell responses to AZD1222 COVID-19 vaccine. Per germline, CDR1 MNHEY and CDR2 SVGAGI. The CDR3 runs 13 residues. Deletions cut 4 bases from V and 7 bases from J, with 11 bases between. Study-level results: No repertoire was sampled before or during the peak T cell response, only after it. Spike as a whole was targeted by vaccine-associated CD4 TCRs, dominant at 160-218 and 743-854.

Libraries were prepared by immunoSEQ multiplex PCR; TCRdb keeps only in-frame clonotypes and omits some of them. The data contain 150,000 or so clones, over 80% of them singletons. Here the sequenced sample was peripheral blood, taken on day 0 of AZD1222 vaccination. The receptor's source is an adult in good health. V and J are TRBV6-5 and TRBJ1-5, with TRBD1 as a possible D gene (5 bases). The CDR3: CASSSGGLQPQHF. The CDR3 bases are TGTGCCAGCAGTTCGGGGGGTTTGCAGCCCCAGCATTTT.